What follows are 27 T cell receptor beta chains derived from one specimen sequenced in a study of T cells in tuberculosis. This table comes from immunoSEQ multiplex PCR, and its TCRdb copy is limited to in-frame clones, with some not included. This repertoire shows about 34,000 clones, more than 85% found once; its top ten account for approximately 2.3%. Stated time point: new active TB diagnosis, blood taken before or within 7 days of starting treatment. Source: PBMCs, taken at tuberculosis diagnosis. These receptors were taken from an adult with tuberculosis.

This chain uses TRBV5-6 with TRBJ2-7; D perhaps matches TRBD1 (6 bases). The germline CDR1 and CDR2 sequences are SGHDT and YYEEEE. Trimming took 4 bases from V and 0 from J, leaving 11 bases between them. This CDR3 is built from 14 residues. In DNA form, the CDR3 reads TGTGCCAGCAGCCCAGGGACAACCTCCTACGAGCAGTACGTC. This encodes CASSPGTTSYEQYV.

The CDR3 spells CASSPDRGGQPQHF. The CDR3 nucleotides read TGTGCCAGCAGCCCTGACAGGGGTGGGCAGCCCCAGCATTTT. This chain links TRBV7-2 with TRBJ1-5, with 8 bases lining up with TRBD1. Per the germline V gene, CDR1 is SGHTA and CDR2 is FQGNSA. The CDR3 length is 14 residues. The trim removed 5 bases at V and 7 bases at J, leaving 7 bases unmatched.

This sequence joins TRBV15 and TRBJ1-4; TRBD1 aligns across 7 bases. Trimming removed 4 bases from V and 3 bases from J; junction bases left unmatched: 5. Germline V gives CDR1 LNHNV, CDR2 YYDKDF (reference sequence). CDR3 length: 15 amino acids. The CDR3 DNA reads as TGTGCCACCAGCACAGACAGGGCTTCTAATGAAAAACTGTTTTTT. Amino acid sequence: CATSTDRASNEKLFF.

The chain joins TRBV30 to TRBJ1-6, with TRBD1 matching 9 bases. This CDR3 has 14 amino acids. Germline lookup yields CDR1 GTSNPN and CDR2 SVGIG (reference sequence). Germline trimming cut 4 bases from V and 10 bases from J; bases unmatched to any gene: 8. The CDR3 is CAWNSGQGFSPLHF. In DNA, the CDR3 is TGTGCCTGGAATTCCGGACAGGGGTTCTCACCCCTCCACTTT.

The V and J genes are TRBV10-1 and TRBJ2-3; TRBD2 matches 8 bases. The CDR3 runs 15 residues. CDR1 is WNHNN and CDR2 is SYGVQD in the germline V gene (reference sequence). V was clipped by 4 bases and J by 5 bases; unmatched bases: 8. The CDR3 region is CASSAGTSWVDTQYF. In nucleotides, the CDR3 is TGCGCCAGCAGTGCGGGGACTAGTTGGGTAGATACGCAGTATTTT.

This clone was recorded a few times. The gene calls are TRBV12-5 and TRBJ2-7; unclear D gene. From germline, CDR1 is LGHNT and CDR2 FRNRAP. V was cut by 7 bases and J by 0 bases, with 10 bases left in between. This CDR3 has 13 residues. CDR3 sequence: CASAQASSYEQYV. In nucleotides, the CDR3 is TGTGCTAGTGCCCAGGCGAGCTCCTACGAGCAGTACGTC.

This clone turned up a few times. The rearrangement joins TRBV6-1 to TRBJ1-5; perhaps TRBD1 as D (6 bases). The CDR3 has 15 residues. CDR1 MNHNS and CDR2 SASEGT come from the germline V gene. Trimming pared 3 bases from V and 8 bases from J, leaving 17 bases between. The CDR3 loop reads CASSEEGGGFEPQHF. As DNA, the CDR3 is TGTGCCAGCAGTGAGGAGGGAGGGGGGTTTGAGCCCCAGCATTTT.

This clone was counted once. The chain joins TRBV4-2 to TRBJ1-2; D not certain. V was cut by 0 bases and J by 4 bases, with 15 bases left in between. The CDR3 runs to 16 residues. Germline V gives CDR1 LGHNA, CDR2 YNFKEQ. CDR3 in amino acids: CASSQDLASPPYGYTF. In nucleotides, the CDR3 is TGTGCCAGCAGCCAAGATCTCGCGAGCCCCCCCTATGGCTACACCTTC.

The chain has TRBV11-2 and TRBJ1-1; a weak D match, TRBD1 (5 bases). Trimming took off 1 base at V and 2 bases at J, with 11 bases between the two ends. CDR1 is SGHAT, CDR2 FQNNGV, per germline. The CDR3 runs to 15 residues. CDR3 protein: CASSLARAGNTEAFF. CDR3 DNA: TGTGCCAGCAGCTTAGCCAGGGCAGGCAACACTGAAGCTTTCTTT.

The gene calls are TRBV6-4 and TRBJ2-1; the match to TRBD1 covers 10 bases. CDR1 and CDR2 (germline): MRHNA, SNTAGT. CDR3 length: 14 amino acids. J was trimmed by 3 bases and V by 6 bases; bases with no gene match: 2. CDR3 protein: CASRRDRGYNEQFF. The DNA for the CDR3 is TGTGCCAGCAGGAGGGACAGGGGCTACAATGAGCAGTTCTTC.

The J gene is TRBJ2-7, the V gene TRBV7-8; 8 bases line up with TRBD1. CDR1 and CDR2 (germline): SGHVS, FQNEAQ. The V and J ends lost 1 base and 5 bases, in that order; junction bases with no gene match: 7. The CDR3 runs 15 residues. CDR3 sequence: CASSLGTGTVHEQYV. Here the CDR3 DNA reads TGTGCCAGCAGCTTAGGGACAGGGACGGTACACGAGCAGTACGTC.

The V call is TRBV5-1, the J call TRBJ1-2; 9 bases are shared with TRBD1. V shed 5 bases, J shed 5 bases, and the junction held 4 bases outside the gene matches. The CDR3 is made up of 13 amino acids. In germline, CDR1 is SGHRS, CDR2 YFSETQ. The CDR3 region is CASRQGAAYGYTF. The CDR3 DNA sequence: TGCGCCAGCAGACAGGGGGCGGCATATGGCTACACCTTC.

CDR3 DNA: TGTGCCAGCAGTTTCACAGGGGGCGGTGAGACCCAGTACTTC. This codes for CASSFTGGGETQYF. V and J are TRBV28 and TRBJ2-5, with TRBD1 matching 9 bases. This CDR3 comprises 14 residues. CDR1 MDHEN and CDR2 SYDVKM come from the germline V gene. Trimming cost V 3 bases and J 5 bases; bases outside gene matches: 4.

The chain carries TRBV5-1 and TRBJ1-6; D may be TRBD1 (6 bases). Trimming stripped 4 bases from V and 6 bases from J, with 20 bases between. This CDR3 has 17 residues. Germline V CDR1 and CDR2: SGHRS, YFSETQ. The CDR3 reads CASSRDSGGAGNSPLHF. The CDR3 coding sequence is TGCGCCAGCAGCCGGGATTCTGGGGGCGCGGGTAATTCACCCCTCCACTTT.

The chain employs TRBV2 and TRBJ2-7, with D perhaps TRBD2 (6 bases). The CDR3 loop spans 12 amino acids. Germline CDR1 SNHLY, CDR2 FYNNEI. The V and J ends lost 5 bases and 4 bases respectively, with 9 bases between them. As DNA, the CDR3 is TGTGCCAGCAGTACGGACTATTACGAGCAGTACTTC. It specifies CASSTDYYEQYF.

The chain has TRBV5-4 and TRBJ1-2; the D gene is possibly TRBD1 (6 bases). Germline CDR1 SGHNT, CDR2 YYREEE (reference sequence). V was pared by 6 bases and J by 0 bases, with 15 bases between. This CDR3 is built from 15 residues. CDR3 in amino acids: CASTSQGRANYGYTF. DNA of the CDR3: TGTGCCAGCACCTCTCAGGGGCGGGCTAACTATGGCTACACCTTC.

This chain connects TRBV5-4 to TRBJ2-1, with 9 bases that match TRBD2. Unmatched junction bases numbered 8, after V lost 0 bases and J lost 4 bases. The CDR3 spans 17 residues. Germline V gene sequence: CDR1 SGHNT, CDR2 YYREEE (reference sequence). The CDR3 reads CASSLGSSGGLYNEQFF. In DNA form, the CDR3 reads TGTGCCAGCAGCTTGGGGTCCAGCGGGGGGTTGTACAATGAGCAGTTCTTC.

CDR3 sequence (DNA): TGCGCCAGCAGCCAAGGGACTATCGCCTACGAGCAGTACTTC. It specifies CASSQGTIAYEQYF. The V gene is TRBV4-3, the J gene TRBJ2-7, with D possibly TRBD2 on 6 matching bases. The germline CDR1 and CDR2 sequences are LGHNA and YSLEER. This CDR3 comprises 14 residues. V was trimmed by 1 base and J by 2 bases, leaving 9 bases between them.

DNA of the CDR3: TGTGCCTGGAGTAGGGGGACAGGGAAGACCCAGTACTTC. Translated: CAWSRGTGKTQYF. This rearrangement joins TRBV30 to TRBJ2-5; 9 nucleotides agree with TRBD1. With 2 bases clipped from V and 6 bases from J, the junction kept 4 bases outside the gene matches. The CDR3 loop spans 13 amino acids. Germline V gene lookup returns CDR1 GTSNPN and CDR2 SVGIG (reference sequence). Supplemented by reference TRBV30 and TRBJ2-5, the full variable domain reads SQTIHQWPATLVQPVGSPLSLECTVEGTSNPNLYWYRQAAGRGLQLLFYSVGIGQISSEVPQNLSASRPQDRQFILSSKKLLLSDSGFYLCAWSRGTGKTQYFGPGTRLLVL.

CDR3 sequence reads: CAWPLSDRGRRWNQPQHF. In DNA, the CDR3 is TGTGCCTGGCCGTTGAGCGACAGGGGGCGAAGGTGGAATCAGCCCCAGCATTTT. The chain recombines TRBV30 with TRBJ1-5; 10 nucleotides agree with TRBD1. J gave up 4 bases and V 5 bases, and 17 bases lay outside the gene matches. Germline V lookup: CDR1 GTSNPN, CDR2 SVGIG (reference sequence). There are 18 residues in the CDR3.

The V and J genes are TRBV10-3 and TRBJ2-7; 8 positions agree with TRBD1. J was trimmed by 5 bases and V by 5 bases; bases with no gene match: 11. Germline V gene data show CDR1 as ENHRY and CDR2 as SYGVKD. This CDR3 contains 15 residues. CDR3 sequence reads: CAISPRTGSEDEQYF. The CDR3 DNA reads TGTGCCATCAGTCCCCGGACAGGGTCCGAGGACGAGCAGTACTTC.

V is TRBV25-1 and J is TRBJ2-1; D is perhaps TRBD2 (6 bases). Germline lookup yields CDR1 MGHDK and CDR2 SYGVNS. V was clipped by 8 bases and J by 0 bases, with 14 bases between them. The CDR3 is made up of 15 amino acids. The CDR3 spells CASEGLPSSYNEQFF. DNA of the CDR3: TGTGCCAGCGAAGGACTACCTAGCTCCTACAATGAGCAGTTCTTC.

This chain joins TRBV5-8 and TRBJ2-2; D is perhaps TRBD1 (5 bases). Per the germline V gene, CDR1 is SGHTS and CDR2 is YDEGEE. The CDR3 length is 15 residues. The ends were cut back, 0 bases at V and 4 bases at J, with 10 bases in the middle. The CDR3 reads CASSLVGRATGELFF. The CDR3 DNA sequence: TGTGCCAGCAGCTTGGTTGGCAGGGCCACCGGGGAGCTGTTTTTT.

The chain combines TRBV7-7 with TRBJ2-7; weak D call: TRBD1 (6 bases). In germline, CDR1 is SSHAT, CDR2 FNYEAQ (reference sequence). CDR3 length equals 14 residues. V dropped 3 bases and J dropped 0 bases, with 9 bases sitting between them. The CDR3 sequence is CASSFQQGSYEQYF. For the CDR3, the DNA is TGTGCCAGCAGCTTTCAACAGGGCTCCTACGAGCAGTACTTC.

About this clone itself: A read error may produce the germline difference seen at one junction end. The J gene is TRBJ2-2, the V gene TRBV2; 8 nucleotides match TRBD1. The CDR3 length is 14 residues. In germline, CDR1 is SNHLY, CDR2 FYNNEI. CDR3 DNA: TGTGCCAGTAGTGAAACCAGGGGGCCCGGGGAGCTGTTTTTT. Its protein product is CASSETRGPGELFF.

The CDR3 protein is CASSETGSNQPQHF. For the CDR3, the DNA is TGTGCCAGCAGTGAAACGGGTAGCAATCAGCCCCAGCATTTT. This chain links TRBV6-1 with TRBJ1-5; D uncertain. The CDR3 has 14 residues. Germline CDR1 is MNHNS and CDR2 is SASEGT. Trimming cost V 2 bases and J 0 bases, with 5 bases left between them.

This chain joins TRBV19 and TRBJ1-3; D unresolved. There are 14 residues in the CDR3. Germline CDR1 LNHDA, CDR2 SQIVND (reference sequence). With 5 bases removed from V and 4 bases from J, the gap between germline ends came to 12 bases. This CDR3 is CASSSRRDGNTIYF. The CDR3 bases are TGTGCCAGTAGTTCCCGGAGAGACGGAAACACCATATATTTT.